This T cell receptor beta chain was observed in a study of human T cells and chemical hapten exposure. Study at large: Patients' scalps got diphenylcyclopropenone weekly throughout the roughly 23-week study. Findings of the study overall: The donor cohort had alopecia, so its immune response may not match that of healthy people.

Each CDR3 protein gets one entry after TCRdb re-called the RACE reads with MiXCR. The sample yields just over 70,000 distinct CDR3 sequences, over 8.5% seen once. This clonotype appeared a few times. Its specificity is unknown. Trimming took 4 bases from V and 2 from J, leaving 13 bases between them. This CDR3 has 15 residues. The germline V gene has CDR1 SGHTS and CDR2 YDEGEE. Time point noted: patch test 3, about 24 weeks after DPC sensitization. Indicated treatment: therapeutic diphenylcyclopropenone sensitization with weekly scalp DPC. Sequencing used whole blood, obtained in connection with sensitization to the hapten diphenylcyclopropenone (DPC). V and J are TRBV5-8 and TRBJ1-5; the D gene is possibly TRBD1 (6 bases). This clonotype originated in a woman aged 50 to 65 with alopecia areata. Some clones in this sample may be carry-over from other donors' samples. The CDR3 nucleotides are TGTGCCAGCAGCCCTTTGAGGGGGGGCAATCAGCCCCAGCATTTT. Amino acid sequence: CASSPLRGGNQPQHF.